These 11 T cell receptor beta chains were all obtained from the same sample, sequenced in a study of TIL therapy for anti-PD-1-resistant metastatic lung cancer. Time point of the sample: pre-treatment sample, taken before nivolumab and TIL therapy. Sequencing used immunoSEQ v3. Clones were read by immunoSEQ multiplex PCR, and TCRdb kept only the in-frame ones, dropping some. The table lists under 60,000 clones, 80% to 90% of them singletons, with approximately 5% in the top ten. Sample: blood, taken at baseline. The receptor set was obtained from a person between 30 and 80 years old with non-small cell lung cancer.

This sequence joins TRBV28 and TRBJ2-3; TRBD2 might be the D (6 bases). This CDR3 region has 15 residues. Per germline, CDR1 MDHEN and CDR2 SYDVKM. Deletions cut 3 bases from V and 5 bases from J, with 15 bases between. CDR3 sequence reads: CASSFWRGEVDTQYF. The DNA for the CDR3 is TGTGCCAGCAGTTTTTGGCGGGGAGAAGTAGATACGCAGTATTTT.

The J gene is TRBJ2-7, the V gene TRBV6-4, with 9 bases fitting TRBD1. Trimming at V came to 6 bases and at J to 3 bases, leaving 0 bases not matched to a gene. Germline loops: CDR1 MRHNA, CDR2 SNTAGT. The CDR3 runs 12 residues. The CDR3 protein is CASRDRGYEQYF. The CDR3 DNA reads TGTGCCAGCAGGGACAGGGGCTACGAGCAGTACTTC.

V and J are TRBV6-5 and TRBJ1-6; possibly TRBD1 for D (5 bases). Trimming removed 7 bases from V and 7 bases from J, with 17 bases in between. Germline V gene lookup returns CDR1 MNHEY and CDR2 SVGAGI. This CDR3 comprises 15 residues. CDR3 in DNA: TGTGCCAGCAAAGGCGCTCGGGACTCAAATTCACCCCTCCACTTT. Amino acids: CASKGARDSNSPLHF.

The chain couples TRBV28 to TRBJ2-7; either TRBD1 or TRBD2 may supply D (7 bases each). The V gene's germline CDR1 is MDHEN and CDR2 SYDVKM. V was clipped by 4 bases and J by 7 bases, with 14 bases between them. This CDR3 is 13 amino acids long. As DNA, the CDR3 is TGTGCCAGCAGTTCGGGGGGACAGCCGGAGCAGTACTTC. As protein: CASSSGGQPEQYF.

This chain connects TRBV4-3 to TRBJ2-7; D gene uncertain. V was shortened by 1 base and J by 0 bases, with 7 bases between the two germline ends. The V gene's germline CDR1 is LGHNA and CDR2 YSLEER. The CDR3 runs 14 residues. CDR3 in amino acids: CASSQAQASYEQYF. DNA for the CDR3: TGCGCCAGCAGCCAAGCACAAGCCTCCTACGAGCAGTACTTC.

The chain is built from TRBV5-1 and TRBJ2-5; 10 positions match TRBD2. CDR1 and CDR2 (germline): SGHRS, YFSETQ. The CDR3 has 16 residues. The V gene end was trimmed by 4 bases and the J gene end by 0 bases; junction bases not matched to a gene: 6. CDR3 sequence reads: CASSPPTSGNQETQYF. CDR3 bases: TGCGCCAGCAGCCCACCCACTAGCGGGAACCAAGAGACCCAGTACTTC. The variable domain in full, with the rest retrieved from reference TRBV5-1 and TRBJ2-5, is KAGVTQTPRYLIKTRGQQVTLSCSPISGHRSVSWYQQTPGQGLQFLFEYFSETQRNKGNFPGRFSGRQFSNSRSEMNVSTLELGDSALYLCASSPPTSGNQETQYFGPGTRLLVL.

The V call is TRBV20-1, the J call TRBJ1-2; D not resolved. V shed 3 bases and J shed 1 base, with 9 bases lying between them. Germline values: CDR1 DFQATT, CDR2 SNEGSKA (reference sequence). The CDR3 consists of 13 residues. CDR3 residues: CSASLSLNYGYTF. For the CDR3, the DNA is TGCAGTGCTAGTCTCTCGCTTAACTATGGCTACACCTTC.

The J gene is TRBJ1-3, the V gene TRBV11-2; no clear D gene. Per the germline V gene, CDR1 is SGHAT and CDR2 is FQNNGV. V was shortened by 1 base and J by 0 bases, with 19 bases between the two germline ends. The CDR3 runs 19 residues. CDR3 sequence (DNA): TGTGCCAGCAGCTTAGGGGTTGGGTCACCACGATCCTCTGGAAACACCATATATTTT. Residues: CASSLGVGSPRSSGNTIYF.

This chain joins TRBV28 and TRBJ2-1; D unclear. There are 11 residues in the CDR3. Germline CDR1 MDHEN, CDR2 SYDVKM. V lost 6 bases to trimming and J lost 4 bases, with 4 bases between them. CDR3 region: CASSYYNEQFF. The CDR3 DNA reads as TGTGCCAGCAGCTATTACAATGAGCAGTTCTTC.

The V and J genes are TRBV28 and TRBJ2-3; TRBD1 matches 10 bases. CDR1 MDHEN and CDR2 SYDVKM come from the germline V gene. V lost 7 bases, J lost 2 bases, and 9 bases stayed unmatched. The CDR3 spans 16 residues. The CDR3 nucleotides are TGTGCCAGCACAGGGACAGGGGCCCCCTTCACAGATACGCAGTATTTT. Its protein is CASTGTGAPFTDTQYF.

The CDR3 DNA reads TGTGCCAGCAGTCAGGGACAGCACAATGAGCAGTTCTTC. Its protein is CASSQGQHNEQFF. The chain uses TRBV12-3 or TRBV12-4 and TRBJ2-1; 7 nucleotides align to TRBD1. Trimming took 5 bases from V and 5 from J; bases not matched to a gene: 3. The CDR3 extends over 13 amino acids.